This T cell receptor (beta chain) is from a study of OX40 agonist ivuxolimab in advanced cancers. The table came from immunoSEQ multiplex PCR; TCRdb's copy has only in-frame clones and leaves some out. This sample carries about 35,000 clones, around 84% of them seen once, and the ten largest clones take 1.5% to 2%. V lost 5 bases, J lost 2 bases, and 5 bases lay in between. Per germline, CDR1 MDHEN and CDR2 SYDVKM. CDR3 length: 12 amino acids. This sequence originates from an adult with an advanced solid tumor such as melanoma, head and neck, liver or kidney cancer. This chain uses TRBV28 with TRBJ2-3; D unclear. The specimen comprised CD4+ or CD8+ T cells sorted from blood, sampled in a trial of the OX40 agonist ivuxolimab. In DNA, the CDR3 is TGTGCCAGCAGTCCCCACACAGATACGCAGTATTTT. Translating it yields CASSPHTDTQYF.